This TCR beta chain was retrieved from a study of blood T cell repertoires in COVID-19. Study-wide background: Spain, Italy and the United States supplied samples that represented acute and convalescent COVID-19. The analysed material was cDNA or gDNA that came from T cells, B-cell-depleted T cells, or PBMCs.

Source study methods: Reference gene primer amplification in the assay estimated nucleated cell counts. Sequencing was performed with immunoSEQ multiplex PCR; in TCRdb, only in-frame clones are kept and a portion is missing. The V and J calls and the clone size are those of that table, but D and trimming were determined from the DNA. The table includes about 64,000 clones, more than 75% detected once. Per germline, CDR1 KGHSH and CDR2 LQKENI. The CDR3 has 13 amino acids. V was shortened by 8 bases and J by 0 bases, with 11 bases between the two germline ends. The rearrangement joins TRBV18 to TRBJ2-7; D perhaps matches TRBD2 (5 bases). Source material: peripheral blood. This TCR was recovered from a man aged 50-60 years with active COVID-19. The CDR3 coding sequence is TGTGCCAGCCGCCCCCGGGGCTCCTACGAGCAGTACTTC. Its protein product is CASRPRGSYEQYF.